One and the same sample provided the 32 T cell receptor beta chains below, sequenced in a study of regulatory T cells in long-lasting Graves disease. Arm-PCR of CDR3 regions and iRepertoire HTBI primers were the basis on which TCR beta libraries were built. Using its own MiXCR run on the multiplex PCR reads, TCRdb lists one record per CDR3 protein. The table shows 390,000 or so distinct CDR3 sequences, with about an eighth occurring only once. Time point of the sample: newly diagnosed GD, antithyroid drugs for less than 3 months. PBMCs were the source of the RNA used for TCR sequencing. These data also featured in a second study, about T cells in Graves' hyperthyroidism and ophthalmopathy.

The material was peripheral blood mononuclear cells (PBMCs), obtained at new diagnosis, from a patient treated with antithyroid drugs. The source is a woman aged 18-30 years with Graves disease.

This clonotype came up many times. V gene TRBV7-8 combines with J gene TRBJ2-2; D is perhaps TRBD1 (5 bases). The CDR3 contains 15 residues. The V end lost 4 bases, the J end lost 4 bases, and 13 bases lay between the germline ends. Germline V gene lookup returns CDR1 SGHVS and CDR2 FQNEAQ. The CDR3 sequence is CASSSQGLGTGELFF. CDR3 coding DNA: TGTGCCAGCAGCTCCCAGGGCCTCGGCACCGGGGAGCTGTTTTTT.

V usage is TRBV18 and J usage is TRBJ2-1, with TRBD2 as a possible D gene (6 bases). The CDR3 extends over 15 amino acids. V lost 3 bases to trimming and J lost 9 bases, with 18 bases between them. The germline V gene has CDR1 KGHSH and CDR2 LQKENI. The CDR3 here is CASSPKRLGASEQFF. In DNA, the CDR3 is TGTGCCAGCTCACCTAAAAGACTAGGGGCGAGTGAGCAGTTCTTC. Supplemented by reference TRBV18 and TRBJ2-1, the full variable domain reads NAGVMQNPRHLVRRRGQEARLRCSPMKGHSHVYWYRQLPEEGLKFMVYLQKENIIDESGMPKERFSAEFPKEGPSILRIQQVVRGDSAAYFCASSPKRLGASEQFFGPGTRLTVL.

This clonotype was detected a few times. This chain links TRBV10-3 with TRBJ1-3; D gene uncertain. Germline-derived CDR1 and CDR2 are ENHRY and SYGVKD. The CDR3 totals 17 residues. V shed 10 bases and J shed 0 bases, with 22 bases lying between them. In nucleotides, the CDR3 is TGTGCCACCCAAGATCTGGGCGGAGGTCTCTCTGGAAACACCATATATTTT. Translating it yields CATQDLGGGLSGNTIYF.

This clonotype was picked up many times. The CDR3 protein is CASSLTGTHTEAFF. As DNA, the CDR3 is TGTGCCAGCAGCTTAACTGGGACTCACACTGAAGCTTTCTTT. The chain links TRBV7-3 to TRBJ1-1; possibly TRBD1 for D (5 bases). V was cut by 0 bases and J by 3 bases, with 8 bases left in between. Germline assignment: CDR1 SGHTA and CDR2 FQGTGA. The length of the CDR3 is 14 residues.

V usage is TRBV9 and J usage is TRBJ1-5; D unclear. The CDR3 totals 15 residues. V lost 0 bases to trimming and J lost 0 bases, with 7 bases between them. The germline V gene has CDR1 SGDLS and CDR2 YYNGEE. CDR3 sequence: CASSVEAHSNQPQHF. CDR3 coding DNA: TGTGCCAGCAGCGTAGAGGCACATAGCAATCAGCCCCAGCATTTT.

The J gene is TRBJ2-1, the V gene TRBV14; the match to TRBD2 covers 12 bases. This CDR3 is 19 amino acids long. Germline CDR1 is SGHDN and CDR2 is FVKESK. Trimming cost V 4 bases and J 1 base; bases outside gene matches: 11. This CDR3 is CASSPRYSTSGSSYNEQFF. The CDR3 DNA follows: TGTGCCAGCAGCCCAAGATACTCGACTAGCGGGAGTTCCTACAATGAGCAGTTCTTC.

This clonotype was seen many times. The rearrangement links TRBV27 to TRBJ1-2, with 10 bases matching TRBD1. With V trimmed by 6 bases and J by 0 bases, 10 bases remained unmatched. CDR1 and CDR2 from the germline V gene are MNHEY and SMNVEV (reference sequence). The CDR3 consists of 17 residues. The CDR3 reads CASSPRWGQGTNYGYTF. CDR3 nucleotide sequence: TGTGCCAGCAGCCCTCGCTGGGGACAGGGGACTAACTATGGCTACACCTTC.

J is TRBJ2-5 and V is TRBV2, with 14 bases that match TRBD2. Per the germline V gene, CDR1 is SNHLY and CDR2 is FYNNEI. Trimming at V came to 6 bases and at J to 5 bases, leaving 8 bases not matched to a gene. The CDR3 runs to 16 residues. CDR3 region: CASRDGLAGGGETQYF. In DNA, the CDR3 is TGTGCCAGCAGGGACGGACTAGCGGGGGGCGGGGAGACCCAGTACTTC.

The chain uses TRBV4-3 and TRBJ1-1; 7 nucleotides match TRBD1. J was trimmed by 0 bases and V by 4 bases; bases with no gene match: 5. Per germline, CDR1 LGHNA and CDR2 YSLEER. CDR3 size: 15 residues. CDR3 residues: CASSPGGMVNTEAFF. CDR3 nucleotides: TGCGCCAGCAGCCCAGGGGGTATGGTGAACACTGAAGCTTTCTTT.

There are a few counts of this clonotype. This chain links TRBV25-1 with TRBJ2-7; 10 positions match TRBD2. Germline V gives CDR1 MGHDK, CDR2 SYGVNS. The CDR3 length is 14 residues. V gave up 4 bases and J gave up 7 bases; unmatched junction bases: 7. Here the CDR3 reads CASSVTSGEWEQYV. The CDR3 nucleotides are TGTGCCAGCAGTGTCACTAGCGGGGAGTGGGAGCAGTACGTC.

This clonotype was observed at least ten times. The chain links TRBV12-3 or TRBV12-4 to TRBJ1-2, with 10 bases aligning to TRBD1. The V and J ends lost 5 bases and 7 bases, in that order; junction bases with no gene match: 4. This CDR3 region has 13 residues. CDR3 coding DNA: TGTGCCAGCAGTATCGGGACAGGGGTTGGCTACACCTTC. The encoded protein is CASSIGTGVGYTF.

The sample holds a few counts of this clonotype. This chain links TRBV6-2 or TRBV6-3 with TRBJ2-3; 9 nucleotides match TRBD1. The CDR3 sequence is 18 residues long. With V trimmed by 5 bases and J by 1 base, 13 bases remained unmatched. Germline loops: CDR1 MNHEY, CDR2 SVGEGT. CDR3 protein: CASSELPGQGLRTDTQYF. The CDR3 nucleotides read TGTGCCAGCAGTGAACTCCCGGGACAGGGACTACGCACAGATACGCAGTATTTT.

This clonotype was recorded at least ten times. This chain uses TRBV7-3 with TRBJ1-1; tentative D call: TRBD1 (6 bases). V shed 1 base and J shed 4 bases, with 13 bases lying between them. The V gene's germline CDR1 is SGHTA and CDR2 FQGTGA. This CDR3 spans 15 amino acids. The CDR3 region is CASSLRAGVGTEAFF. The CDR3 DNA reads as TGTGCCAGCAGCTTAAGGGCAGGGGTGGGCACTGAAGCTTTCTTT.

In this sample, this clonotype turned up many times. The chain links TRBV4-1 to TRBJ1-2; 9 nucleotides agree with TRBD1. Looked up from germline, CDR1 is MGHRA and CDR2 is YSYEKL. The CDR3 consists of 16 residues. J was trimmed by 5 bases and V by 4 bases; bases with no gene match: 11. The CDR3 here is CASSPTGGARFYGYTF. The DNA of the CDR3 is TGCGCCAGCAGCCCTACAGGGGGCGCGAGATTTTATGGCTACACCTTC.

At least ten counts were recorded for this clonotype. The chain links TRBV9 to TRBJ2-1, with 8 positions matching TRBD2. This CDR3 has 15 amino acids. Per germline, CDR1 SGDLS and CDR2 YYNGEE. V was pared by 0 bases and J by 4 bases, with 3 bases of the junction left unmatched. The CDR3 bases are TGTGCCAGCAGCGTAGCGGGGACTAGGTACAATGAGCAGTTCTTC. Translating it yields CASSVAGTRYNEQFF. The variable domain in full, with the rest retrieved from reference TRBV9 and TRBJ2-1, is DSGVTQTPKHLITATGQRVTLRCSPRSGDLSVYWYQQSLDQGLQFLIQYYNGEERAKGNILERFSAQQFPDLHSELNLSSLELGDSALYFCASSVAGTRYNEQFFGPGTRLTVL.

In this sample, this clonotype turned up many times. The CDR3 bases are TGTGCCAGCAGTCGCGCAGGGGGCGATGCTAACTATGGCTACACCTTC. It translates to CASSRAGGDANYGYTF. This chain uses TRBV6-1 with TRBJ1-2, with 8 nucleotides matching TRBD1. V was clipped by 5 bases and J by 0 bases; unmatched bases: 8. The V gene's germline CDR1 is MNHNS and CDR2 SASEGT. The CDR3 covers 16 residues.

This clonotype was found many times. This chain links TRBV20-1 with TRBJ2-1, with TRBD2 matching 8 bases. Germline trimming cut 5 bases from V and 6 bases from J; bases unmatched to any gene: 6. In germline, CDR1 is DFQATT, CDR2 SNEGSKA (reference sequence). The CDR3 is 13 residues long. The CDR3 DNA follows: TGCAGTGCTGGGACTAGTTTGCTCAATGAGCAGTTCTTC. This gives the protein CSAGTSLLNEQFF.

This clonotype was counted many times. The CDR3 sequence is CASSDMDRVYGYTF. The CDR3 DNA reads as TGTGCCAGCAGCGATATGGACAGGGTTTATGGCTACACCTTC. The chain has TRBV11-2 and TRBJ1-2, with 8 bases matching TRBD1. Germline CDR1 SGHAT, CDR2 FQNNGV. The CDR3 consists of 14 residues. Unmatched junction bases numbered 7, after V lost 5 bases and J lost 5 bases.

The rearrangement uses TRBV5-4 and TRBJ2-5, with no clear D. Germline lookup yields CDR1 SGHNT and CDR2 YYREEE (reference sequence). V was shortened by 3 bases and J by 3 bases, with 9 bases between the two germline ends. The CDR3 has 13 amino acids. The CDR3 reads CASSSGPKETQYF. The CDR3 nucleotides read TGTGCCAGCAGCTCAGGACCTAAAGAGACCCAGTACTTC.

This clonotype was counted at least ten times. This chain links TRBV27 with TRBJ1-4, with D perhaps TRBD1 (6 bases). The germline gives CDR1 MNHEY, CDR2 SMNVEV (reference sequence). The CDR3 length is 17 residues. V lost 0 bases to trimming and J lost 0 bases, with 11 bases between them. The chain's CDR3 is CASSLSRGAPTNEKLFF. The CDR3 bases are TGTGCCAGCAGTTTATCAAGGGGGGCCCCAACTAATGAAAAACTGTTTTTT.

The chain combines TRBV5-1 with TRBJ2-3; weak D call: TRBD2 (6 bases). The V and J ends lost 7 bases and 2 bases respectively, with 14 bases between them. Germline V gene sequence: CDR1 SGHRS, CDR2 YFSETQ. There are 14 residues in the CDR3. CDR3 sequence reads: CASRKAGYTDTQYF. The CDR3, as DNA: TGCGCCAGCCGAAAGGCGGGATACACAGATACGCAGTATTTT.

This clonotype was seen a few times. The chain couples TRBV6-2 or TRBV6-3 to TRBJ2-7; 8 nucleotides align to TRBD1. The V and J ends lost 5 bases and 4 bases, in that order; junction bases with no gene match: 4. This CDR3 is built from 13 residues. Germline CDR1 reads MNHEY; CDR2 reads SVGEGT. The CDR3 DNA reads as TGTGCCAGCAGTGACAGGGGTTGGTACGAGCAGTACTTC. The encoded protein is CASSDRGWYEQYF.

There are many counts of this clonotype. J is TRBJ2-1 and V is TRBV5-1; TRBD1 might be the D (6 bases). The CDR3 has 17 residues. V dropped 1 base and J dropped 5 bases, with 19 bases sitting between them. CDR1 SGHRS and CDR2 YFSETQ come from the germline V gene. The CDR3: CASSLTAGRGKDNEQFF. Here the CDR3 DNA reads TGCGCCAGCAGCTTGACTGCGGGCAGGGGAAAGGACAATGAGCAGTTCTTC.

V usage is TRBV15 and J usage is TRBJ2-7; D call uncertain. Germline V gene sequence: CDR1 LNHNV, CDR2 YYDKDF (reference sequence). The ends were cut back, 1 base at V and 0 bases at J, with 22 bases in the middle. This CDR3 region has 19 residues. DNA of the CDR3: TGTGCCACCAGCAGAGTCCCGAAACTCCCCCTAGGCACCTCCTACGAGCAGTACTTC. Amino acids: CATSRVPKLPLGTSYEQYF.

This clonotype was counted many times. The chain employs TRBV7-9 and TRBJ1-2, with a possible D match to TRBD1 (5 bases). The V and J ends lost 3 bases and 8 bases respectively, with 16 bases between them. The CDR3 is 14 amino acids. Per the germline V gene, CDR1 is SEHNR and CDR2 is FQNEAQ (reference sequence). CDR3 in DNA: TGTGCCAGCAGCTTCGGGGGTTTGTCGGGGGGCTACACCTTC. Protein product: CASSFGGLSGGYTF. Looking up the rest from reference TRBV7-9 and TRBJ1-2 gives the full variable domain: DTGVSQNPRHKITKRGQNVTFRCDPISEHNRLYWYRQTLGQGPEFLTYFQNEAQLEKSRLLSDRFSAERPKGSFSTLEIQRTEQGDSAMYLCASSFGGLSGGYTFGSGTRLTVV.

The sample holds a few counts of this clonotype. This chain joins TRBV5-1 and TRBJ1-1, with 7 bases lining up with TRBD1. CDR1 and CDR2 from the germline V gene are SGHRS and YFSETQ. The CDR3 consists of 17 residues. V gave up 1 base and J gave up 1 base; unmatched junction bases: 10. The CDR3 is CASSLTAGTVKNTEAFF. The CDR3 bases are TGCGCCAGCAGCTTGACCGCCGGGACAGTGAAGAACACTGAAGCTTTCTTT.

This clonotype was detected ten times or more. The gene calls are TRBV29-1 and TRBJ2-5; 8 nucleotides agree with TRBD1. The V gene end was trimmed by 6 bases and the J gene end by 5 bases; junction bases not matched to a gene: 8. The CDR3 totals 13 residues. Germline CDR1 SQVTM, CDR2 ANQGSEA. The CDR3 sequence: CSVRQGPRETQYF. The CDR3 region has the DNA TGCAGCGTGAGACAGGGGCCCAGGGAGACCCAGTACTTC.

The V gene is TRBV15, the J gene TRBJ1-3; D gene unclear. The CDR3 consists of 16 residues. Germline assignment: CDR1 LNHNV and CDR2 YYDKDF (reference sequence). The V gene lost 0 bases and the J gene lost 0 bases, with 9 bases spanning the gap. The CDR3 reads CATSRDGPGSGNTIYF. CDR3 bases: TGTGCCACCAGCAGAGATGGTCCAGGCTCTGGAAACACCATATATTTT.

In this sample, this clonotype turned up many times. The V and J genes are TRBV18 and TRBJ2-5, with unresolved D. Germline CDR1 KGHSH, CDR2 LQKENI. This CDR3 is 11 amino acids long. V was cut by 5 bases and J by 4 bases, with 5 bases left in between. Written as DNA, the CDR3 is TGTGCCAGCTCAGAAAGAGAGACCCAGTACTTC. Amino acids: CASSERETQYF.

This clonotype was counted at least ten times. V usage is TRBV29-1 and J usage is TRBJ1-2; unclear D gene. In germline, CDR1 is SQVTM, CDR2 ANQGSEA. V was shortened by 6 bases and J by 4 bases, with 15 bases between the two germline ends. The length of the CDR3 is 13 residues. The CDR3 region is CSVALPGIYGYTF. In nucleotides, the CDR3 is TGCAGCGTCGCTCTACCTGGGATCTATGGCTACACCTTC.

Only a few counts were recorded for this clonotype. The CDR3 reads CSVEAGGTDTQYF. CDR3 DNA sequence: TGCAGCGTTGAAGCGGGAGGCACAGATACGCAGTATTTT. The chain has TRBV29-1 and TRBJ2-3; tentative D call: TRBD2 (6 bases). Trimming shortened V by 1 base and J by 1 base, and 6 bases separated the two germline ends. From germline, CDR1 is SQVTM and CDR2 ANQGSEA. This CDR3 comprises 13 residues.

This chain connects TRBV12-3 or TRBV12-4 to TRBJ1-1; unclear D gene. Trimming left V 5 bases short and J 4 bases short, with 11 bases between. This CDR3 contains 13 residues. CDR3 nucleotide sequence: TGTGCCAGCAGTCCCCCGCAAGGCACTGAAGCTTTCTTT. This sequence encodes CASSPPQGTEAFF.